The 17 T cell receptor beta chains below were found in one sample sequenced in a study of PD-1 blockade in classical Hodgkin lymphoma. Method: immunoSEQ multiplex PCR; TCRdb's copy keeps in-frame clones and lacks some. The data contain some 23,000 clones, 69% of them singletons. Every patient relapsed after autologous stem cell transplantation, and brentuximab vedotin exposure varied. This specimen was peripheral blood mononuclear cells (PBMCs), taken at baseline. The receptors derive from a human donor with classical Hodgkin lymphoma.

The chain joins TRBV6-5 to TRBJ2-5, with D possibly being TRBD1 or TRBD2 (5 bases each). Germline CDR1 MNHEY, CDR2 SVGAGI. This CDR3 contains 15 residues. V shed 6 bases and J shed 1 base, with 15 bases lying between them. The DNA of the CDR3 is TGTGCCAGCAGGGACCCCGGGACCGGCCAAGAGACCCAGTACTTC. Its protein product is CASRDPGTGQETQYF.

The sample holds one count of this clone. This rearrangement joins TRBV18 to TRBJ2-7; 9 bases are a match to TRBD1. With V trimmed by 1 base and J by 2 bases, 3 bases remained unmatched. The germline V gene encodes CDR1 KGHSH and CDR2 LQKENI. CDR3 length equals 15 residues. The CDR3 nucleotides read TGTGCCAGCTCACCACGGACAGGGGAAACCTACGAGCAGTACTTC. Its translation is CASSPRTGETYEQYF.

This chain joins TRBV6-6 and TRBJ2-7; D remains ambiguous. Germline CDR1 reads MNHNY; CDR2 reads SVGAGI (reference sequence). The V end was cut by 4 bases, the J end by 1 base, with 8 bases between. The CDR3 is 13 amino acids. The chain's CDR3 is CASSFSISYEQYF. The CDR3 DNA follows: TGTGCCAGCAGTTTTTCAATTTCCTACGAGCAGTACTTC.

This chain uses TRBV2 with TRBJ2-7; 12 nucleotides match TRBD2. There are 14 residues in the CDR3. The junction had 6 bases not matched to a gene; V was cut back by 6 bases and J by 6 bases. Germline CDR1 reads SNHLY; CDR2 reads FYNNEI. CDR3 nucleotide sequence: TGTGCCAGCAGAAGGACTAGCGGGGCTGTCGAGCAGTACTTC. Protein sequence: CASRRTSGAVEQYF. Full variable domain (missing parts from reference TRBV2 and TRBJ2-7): EPEVTQTPSHQVTQMGQEVILRCVPISNHLYFYWYRQILGQKVEFLVSFYNNEISEKSEIFDDQFSVERPDGSNFTLKIRSTKLEDSAMYFCASRRTSGAVEQYFGPGTRLTVT.

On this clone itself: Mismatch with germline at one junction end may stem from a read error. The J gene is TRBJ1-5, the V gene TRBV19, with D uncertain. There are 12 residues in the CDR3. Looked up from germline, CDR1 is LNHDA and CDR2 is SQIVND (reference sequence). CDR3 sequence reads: CASSHSDGSRYF. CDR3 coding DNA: TGTGCCAGTAGTCACTCCGACGGGTCTAGATATTTT.

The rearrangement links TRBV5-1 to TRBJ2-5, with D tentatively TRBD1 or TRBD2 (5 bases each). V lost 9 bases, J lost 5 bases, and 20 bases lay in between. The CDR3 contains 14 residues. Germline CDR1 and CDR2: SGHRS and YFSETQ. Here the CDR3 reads CATSSGASAETQYF. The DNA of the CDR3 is TGCGCCACCTCTTCCGGGGCTTCAGCGGAGACCCAGTACTTC.

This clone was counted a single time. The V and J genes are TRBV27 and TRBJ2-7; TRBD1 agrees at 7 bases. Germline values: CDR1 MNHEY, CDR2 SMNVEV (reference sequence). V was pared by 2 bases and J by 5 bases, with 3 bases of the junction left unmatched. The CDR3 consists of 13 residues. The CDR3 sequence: CASSLGQANEQYF. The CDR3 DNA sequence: TGTGCCAGCAGTTTAGGACAGGCGAACGAGCAGTACTTC.

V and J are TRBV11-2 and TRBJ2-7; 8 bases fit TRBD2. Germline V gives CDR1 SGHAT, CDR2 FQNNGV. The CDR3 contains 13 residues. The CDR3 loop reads CVSRREGFYEQYF. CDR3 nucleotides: TGTGTCTCCCGTCGGGAGGGATTCTACGAGCAGTACTTC.

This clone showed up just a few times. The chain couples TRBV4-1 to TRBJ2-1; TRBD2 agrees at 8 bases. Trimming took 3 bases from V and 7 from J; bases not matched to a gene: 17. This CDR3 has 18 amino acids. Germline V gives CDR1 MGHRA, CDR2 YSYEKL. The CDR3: CASSHLDLGLAGNNEQFF. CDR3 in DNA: TGCGCCAGCAGCCACCTTGATCTTGGACTAGCCGGTAATAATGAGCAGTTCTTC.

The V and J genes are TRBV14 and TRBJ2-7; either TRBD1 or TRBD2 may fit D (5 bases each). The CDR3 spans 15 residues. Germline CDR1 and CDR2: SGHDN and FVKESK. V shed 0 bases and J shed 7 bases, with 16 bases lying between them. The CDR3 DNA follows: TGTGCCAGCAGCCAAGATAGTGTTGGGGGTCGGGAGCAGTACTTC. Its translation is CASSQDSVGGREQYF.

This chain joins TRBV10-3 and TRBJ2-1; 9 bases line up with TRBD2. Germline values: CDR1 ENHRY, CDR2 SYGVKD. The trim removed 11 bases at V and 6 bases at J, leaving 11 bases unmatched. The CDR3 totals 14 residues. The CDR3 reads CASSSGGTLNEQFF. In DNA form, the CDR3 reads TGTGCCTCCTCGAGCGGGGGGACCCTCAATGAGCAGTTCTTC.

Written as DNA, the CDR3 is TGTGCCAGCAGTTTTAGGGGGACTATCTATGGCTACACCTTC. It encodes CASSFRGTIYGYTF. The chain links TRBV27 to TRBJ1-2; D is perhaps TRBD1 (6 bases). V lost 3 bases and J 4 bases, leaving 12 bases between the germline ends. The CDR3 is 14 residues long. Germline loops: CDR1 MNHEY, CDR2 SMNVEV (reference sequence).

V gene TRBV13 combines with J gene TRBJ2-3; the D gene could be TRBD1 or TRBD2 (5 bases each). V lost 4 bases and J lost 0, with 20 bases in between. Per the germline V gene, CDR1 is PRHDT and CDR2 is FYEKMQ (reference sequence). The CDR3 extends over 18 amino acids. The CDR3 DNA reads TGTGCCAGCAGCTCCCGAGTCGGGGCCTATACTAGCACAGATACGCAGTATTTT. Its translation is CASSSRVGAYTSTDTQYF.

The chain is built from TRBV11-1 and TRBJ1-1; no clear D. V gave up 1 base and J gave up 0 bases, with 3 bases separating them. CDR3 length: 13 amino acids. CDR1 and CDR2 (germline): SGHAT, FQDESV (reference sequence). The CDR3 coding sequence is TGTGCCAGCAGCTTAGGCATGAACACTGAAGCTTTCTTT. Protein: CASSLGMNTEAFF.

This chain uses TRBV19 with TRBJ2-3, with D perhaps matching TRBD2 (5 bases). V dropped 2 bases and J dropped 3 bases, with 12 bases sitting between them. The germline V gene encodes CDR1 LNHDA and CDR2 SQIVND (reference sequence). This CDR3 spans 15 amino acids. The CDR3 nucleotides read TGTGCCAGTAGTATAACTCGAGGGCTGACAGATACGCAGTATTTT. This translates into CASSITRGLTDTQYF. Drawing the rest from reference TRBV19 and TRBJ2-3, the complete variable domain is DGGITQSPKYLFRKEGQNVTLSCEQNLNHDAMYWYRQDPGQGLRLIYYSQIVNDFQKGDIAEGYSVSREKKESFPLTVTSAQKNPTAFYLCASSITRGLTDTQYFGPGTRLTVL.

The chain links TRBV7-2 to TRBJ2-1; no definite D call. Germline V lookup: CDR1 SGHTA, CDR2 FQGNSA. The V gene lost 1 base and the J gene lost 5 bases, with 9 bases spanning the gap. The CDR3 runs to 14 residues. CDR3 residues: CASSLDGGNNEQFF. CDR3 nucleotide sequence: TGTGCCAGCAGCTTAGATGGCGGAAACAATGAGCAGTTCTTC. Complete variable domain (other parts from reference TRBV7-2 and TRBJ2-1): GAGVSQSPSNKVTEKGKDVELRCDPISGHTALYWYRQSLGQGLEFLIYFQGNSAPDKSGLPSDRFSAERTGGSVSTLTIQRTQQEDSAVYLCASSLDGGNNEQFFGPGTRLTVL.

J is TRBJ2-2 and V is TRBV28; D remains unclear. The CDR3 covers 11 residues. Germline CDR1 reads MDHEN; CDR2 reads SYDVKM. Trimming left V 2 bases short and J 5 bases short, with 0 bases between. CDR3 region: CASSLTGELFF. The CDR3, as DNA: TGTGCCAGCAGTTTAACCGGGGAGCTGTTTTTT.